This T cell receptor (beta chain) was sequenced in a study of CD8 T cells in Susac syndrome. Findings and limits, study-wide: Regarding the TCR sequencing and HLA analysis, the study admitted that a relatively small number of individuals were involved.

As regards this clonotype: Its specificity is unknown.

Purification of the CD8+ and CD4+ T cells relied on negative isolation, and TEMRA cells underwent FACS enrichment. Reverse transcription used 0.5 to 1 ug RNA and random hexamers. An immunoSEQ multiplex PCR generated amplified TCR beta CDR3 products spanning 54 Vbeta and 13 Jbeta. TCRdb used MiXCR to reprocess the immunoSEQ multiplex PCR reads, holding one entry per CDR3 protein. The profile shows about 69,000 distinct CDR3 sequences, around 90% of them singletons. The sample comprised CD8+ T cells from PBMCs. This receptor was obtained from a human donor with multiple sclerosis.

CDR3 residues: CAWSVGPISMNTEAFF. The CDR3 bases are TGTGCCTGGAGTGTAGGACCCATCTCCATGAACACTGAAGCTTTCTTT. The J gene is TRBJ1-1, the V gene TRBV30, with D uncertain. The CDR3 runs 16 residues. Per the germline V gene, CDR1 is GTSNPN and CDR2 is SVGIG (reference sequence). Deletions cut 0 bases from V and 0 bases from J, with 14 bases between. Full variable domain (remainder filled in from reference TRBV30 and TRBJ1-1): SQTIHQWPATLVQPVGSPLSLECTVEGTSNPNLYWYRQAAGRGLQLLFYSVGIGQISSEVPQNLSASRPQDRQFILSSKKLLLSDSGFYLCAWSVGPISMNTEAFFGQGTRLTVV.